This TCR beta chain was captured in a study of OX40 agonist ivuxolimab in advanced cancers. Regarding the complete study: Ivuxolimab was an agonistic, fully human IgG2 monoclonal antibody directed against OX40 (CD134), a costimulatory receptor. Peripheral TCRbeta sequencing was intended to test whether TCR sequence diversity was altered and clonal T-cell expansion was caused by ivuxolimab. The monotherapy dose-escalation portion (N = 52 patients) of the phase I ivuxolimab trial is reported in the paper. Of the roughly 52 dose-escalation patients, hepatocellular carcinoma was present in roughly 19, melanoma in roughly 15, renal cell carcinoma in 9 and head and neck cancer in 9. Prior anti-PD-1, anti-PD-L1 or anti-CTLA-4 therapy was permitted, and approximately 42% of dose-escalation patients had received checkpoint inhibitors. Intravenous ivuxolimab was administered to patients every 2 weeks at six dose levels: 0.01, 0.1, 0.3, 1.5, 3 and 10 mg/kg. Partial responses occurred in three dose-escalation patients, of whom one had hepatocellular carcinoma and two had cutaneous melanoma. A male proportion of roughly 80% and a mean age of approximately 62 years, ranging from 23 to 79, were recorded for the dose-escalation cohort.

What the authors observed across the whole study: After ivuxolimab, expanded clones were on average more numerous among CD8+ T cells than among CD4+ T cells. In the 0.1-3.0 mg/kg groups, partial responders were among the patients with the lowest normalized peripheral clonal expansion, particularly in CD8+ T cells. Low levels of normalized T-cell clonal expansion were also seen in some patients who did not respond. Antigen specificity was not determined for the clonally expanded peripheral T cells. At doses of 0.1 to 3.0 mg/kg, clonal expansion of both CD4+ and CD8+ blood T cells was observed from baseline to week 6.

The trial excluded patients who had a history of autoimmune disease or who were on systemic immunosuppression. In every dose cohort, peripheral blood was drawn for TCR sequencing at baseline, cycle 4 day 1, and cycle 7 day 1. Samples came from an open-label, multicenter, first-in-human phase I dose-escalation trial of ivuxolimab. The trial enrolled adults with locally advanced or metastatic head and neck squamous cell, hepatocellular, melanoma or renal cell carcinoma. Before TCR sequencing, CD4+ T cells and CD8+ T cells were sorted from peripheral blood as separate populations. Genomic DNA was extracted from sorted cells for sequencing of the TCRbeta CDR3 region. TCRbeta CDR3 regions were sequenced using the immunoSEQ Assay. TCRdb's version of the immuneACCESS table is confined to in-frame rearrangements and falls short of the full clone set. An unresolved V gene accounts for under half of the shortfall where checked; the remainder is of unknown origin. The sample table shows 35,000 to 40,000 clones, and around four fifths are seen once. 22% of the sample comes from the top ten.

In its sample, this clone was seen once. The clone's antigen remains unknown. The input lacks base qualities; no much larger clone sits a single base away. The material was CD4+ or CD8+ T cells sorted from blood, obtained in a trial of the OX40 agonist ivuxolimab. The TCR comes from an adult with an advanced solid tumor such as melanoma, head and neck, liver or kidney cancer.

The bases are TGTGCCAGCAGCTTAGGTCAGGGACAGATCCCATACGAGCAGTACTTC. Its translation reads: CASSLGQGQIPYEQYF. The rearranged segments are TRBV7-2 and TRBJ2-5, with 7 bases aligning to TRBD1. Matching the DNA end better, TRBJ2-7 makes the J call doubtful. Including cysteine and phenylalanine, the CDR3 has 16 amino acids. Just the 48-base CDR3 DNA is kept, in frame starting at base 1. As encoded in the germline V gene, CDR1 is SGHTA while CDR2 is FQGNSA.